The present TCR beta chain was sequenced within a study of cytomegalovirus exposure and HLA in healthy donors. This CDR3 comprises 13 residues. The V end was cut by 7 bases, the J end by 1 base, with 10 bases between. The germline V gene encodes CDR1 MNHNS and CDR2 SASEGT. This clone was seen a few times. Though nominally healthy at sampling, donors likely had unrecorded immune exposures. PCR was performed using 60 Vbeta and 13 Jbeta primers. Here immunoSEQ multiplex PCR was the method, and the copy in TCRdb shows in-frame clones only, minus some. The top ten clones hold around 1.2% of a sample with around 130,000 clones, roughly 80% of them seen once.

This sequence joins TRBV6-1 and TRBJ1-1, with a possible D match to TRBD1 (5 bases). This TCR was sampled from a girl aged 2-10 years in good health and CMV-seronegative. Sequencing used PBMCs. The CDR3 nucleotides are TGTGCCAGCAATCGACAGACGAACACTGAAGCTTTCTTT. Translated: CASNRQTNTEAFF.